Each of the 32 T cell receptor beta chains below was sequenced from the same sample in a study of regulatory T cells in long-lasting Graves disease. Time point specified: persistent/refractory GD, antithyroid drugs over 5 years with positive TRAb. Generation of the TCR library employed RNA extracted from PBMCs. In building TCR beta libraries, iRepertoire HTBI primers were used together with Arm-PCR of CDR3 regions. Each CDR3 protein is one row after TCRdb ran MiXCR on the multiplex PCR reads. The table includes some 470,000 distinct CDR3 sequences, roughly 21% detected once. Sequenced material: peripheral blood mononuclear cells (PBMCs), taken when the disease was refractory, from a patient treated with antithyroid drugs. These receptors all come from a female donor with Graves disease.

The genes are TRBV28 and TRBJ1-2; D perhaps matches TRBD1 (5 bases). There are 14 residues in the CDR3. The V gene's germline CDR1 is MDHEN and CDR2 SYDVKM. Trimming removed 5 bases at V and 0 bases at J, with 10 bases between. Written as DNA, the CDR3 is TGTGCCAGCAGTGGGGCAGGGTCTAACTATGGCTACACCTTC. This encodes CASSGAGSNYGYTF.

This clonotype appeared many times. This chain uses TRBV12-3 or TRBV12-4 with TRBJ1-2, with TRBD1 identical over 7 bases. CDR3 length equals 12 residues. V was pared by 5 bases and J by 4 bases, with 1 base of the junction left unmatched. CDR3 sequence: CASSGQAYGYTF. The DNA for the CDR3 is TGTGCCAGCAGTGGACAGGCCTATGGCTACACCTTC.

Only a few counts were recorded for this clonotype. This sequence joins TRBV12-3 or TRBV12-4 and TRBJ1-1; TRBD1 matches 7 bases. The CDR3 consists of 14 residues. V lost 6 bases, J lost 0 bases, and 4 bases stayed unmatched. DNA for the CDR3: TGTGCCAGCAGACACAGGGGATTGAACACTGAAGCTTTCTTT. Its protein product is CASRHRGLNTEAFF.

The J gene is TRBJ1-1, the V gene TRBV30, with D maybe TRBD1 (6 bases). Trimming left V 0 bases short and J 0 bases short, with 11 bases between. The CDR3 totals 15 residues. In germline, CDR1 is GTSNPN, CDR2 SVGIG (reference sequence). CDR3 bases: TGTGCCTGGAGTGTACTAGGGGGAGTGAACACTGAAGCTTTCTTT. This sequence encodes CAWSVLGGVNTEAFF.

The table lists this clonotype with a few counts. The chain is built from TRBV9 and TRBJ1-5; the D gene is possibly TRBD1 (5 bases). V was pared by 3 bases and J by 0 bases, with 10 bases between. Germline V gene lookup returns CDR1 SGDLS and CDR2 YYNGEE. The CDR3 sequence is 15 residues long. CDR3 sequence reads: CASSAFDSSNQPQHF. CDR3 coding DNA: TGTGCCAGCAGCGCCTTCGACAGTAGCAATCAGCCCCAGCATTTT.

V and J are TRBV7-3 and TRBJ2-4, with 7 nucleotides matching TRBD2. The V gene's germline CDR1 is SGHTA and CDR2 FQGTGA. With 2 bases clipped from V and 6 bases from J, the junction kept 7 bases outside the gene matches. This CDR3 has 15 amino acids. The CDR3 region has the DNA TGTGCCAGCAGCTTAGGTTCGGGAGGTGGAAACATTCAGTACTTC. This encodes CASSLGSGGGNIQYF.

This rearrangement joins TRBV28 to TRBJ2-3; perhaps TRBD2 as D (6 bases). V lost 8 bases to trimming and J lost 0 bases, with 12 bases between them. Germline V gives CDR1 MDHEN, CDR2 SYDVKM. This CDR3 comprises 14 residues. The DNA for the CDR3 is TGTGCCAGCCTCAGAAGCGGGAGCACAGATACGCAGTATTTT. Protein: CASLRSGSTDTQYF.

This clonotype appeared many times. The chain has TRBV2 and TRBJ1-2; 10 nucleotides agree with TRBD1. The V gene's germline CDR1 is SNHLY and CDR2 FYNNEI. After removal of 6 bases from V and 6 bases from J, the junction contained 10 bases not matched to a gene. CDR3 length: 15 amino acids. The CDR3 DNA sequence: TGTGCCAGCAGGGACCGGGACAGGGGCCCACATGGCTACACCTTC. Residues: CASRDRDRGPHGYTF.

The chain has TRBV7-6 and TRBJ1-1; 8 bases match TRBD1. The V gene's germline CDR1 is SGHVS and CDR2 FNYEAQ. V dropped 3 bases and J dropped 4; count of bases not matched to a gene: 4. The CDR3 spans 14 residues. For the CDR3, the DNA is TGTGCCAGCAGCTTTGGACAGGGTAGCACTGAAGCTTTCTTT. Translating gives CASSFGQGSTEAFF.

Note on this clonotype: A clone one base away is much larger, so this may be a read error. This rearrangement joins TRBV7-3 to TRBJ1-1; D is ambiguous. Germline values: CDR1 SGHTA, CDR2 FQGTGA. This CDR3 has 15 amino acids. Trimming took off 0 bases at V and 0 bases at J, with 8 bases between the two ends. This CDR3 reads CASSLTLEVNTEAFF. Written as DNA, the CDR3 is TGTGCCAGCAGCTTAACTCTAGAAGTGAACACTGAAGCTTTCTTT. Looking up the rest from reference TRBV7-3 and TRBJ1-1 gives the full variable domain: GAGVSQTPSNKVTEKGKYVELRCDPISGHTALYWYRQSLGQGPEFLIYFQGTGAADDSGLPNDRFFAVRPEGSVSTLKIQRTERGDSAVYLCASSLTLEVNTEAFFGQGTRLTVV.

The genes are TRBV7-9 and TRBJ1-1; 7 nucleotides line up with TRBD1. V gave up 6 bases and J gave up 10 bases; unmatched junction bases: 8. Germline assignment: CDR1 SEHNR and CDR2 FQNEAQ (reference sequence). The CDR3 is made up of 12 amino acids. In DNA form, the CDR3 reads TGTGCCAGCAGTTTGACGACAGGGATAGCTTTCTTT. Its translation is CASSLTTGIAFF.

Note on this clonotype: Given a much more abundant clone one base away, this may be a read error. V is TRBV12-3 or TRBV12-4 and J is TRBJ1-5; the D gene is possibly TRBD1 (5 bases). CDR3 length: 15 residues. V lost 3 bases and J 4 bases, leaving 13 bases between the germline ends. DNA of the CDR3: TGTGCCAGCAGTTTCGGGGGGGGATTAAATCAGCCCCAGCATTTT. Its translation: CASSFGGGLNQPQHF.

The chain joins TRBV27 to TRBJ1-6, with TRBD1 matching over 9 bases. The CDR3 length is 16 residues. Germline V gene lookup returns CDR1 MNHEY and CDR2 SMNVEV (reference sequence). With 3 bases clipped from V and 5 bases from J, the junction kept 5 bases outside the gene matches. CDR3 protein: CASSLGQGRNNSPLHF. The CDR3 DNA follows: TGTGCCAGCAGTTTGGGACAGGGAAGAAATAATTCACCCCTCCACTTT.

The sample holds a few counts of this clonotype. CDR3 nucleotides: TGTGCCATCAGTGAGGGGGATTCACCCCTCCACTTT. Translated, it gives CAISEGDSPLHF. The rearrangement joins TRBV10-3 to TRBJ1-6; D not certain. Germline assignment: CDR1 ENHRY and CDR2 SYGVKD. The CDR3 extends over 12 amino acids. Trimming left V 2 bases short and J 8 bases short, with 4 bases between.

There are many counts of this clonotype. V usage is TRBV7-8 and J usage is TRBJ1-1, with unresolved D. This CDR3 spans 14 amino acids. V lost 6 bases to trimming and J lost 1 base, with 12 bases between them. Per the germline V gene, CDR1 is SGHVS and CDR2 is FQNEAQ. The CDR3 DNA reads TGTGCCAGCAGTCCAAGGTCAGGGAACACTGAAGCTTTCTTT. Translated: CASSPRSGNTEAFF.

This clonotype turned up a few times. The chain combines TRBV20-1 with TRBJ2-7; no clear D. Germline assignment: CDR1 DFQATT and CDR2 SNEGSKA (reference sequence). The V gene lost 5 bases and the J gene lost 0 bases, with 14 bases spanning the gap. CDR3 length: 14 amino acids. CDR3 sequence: CSASDRPFSYEQYF. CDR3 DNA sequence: TGCAGTGCTTCAGACCGCCCCTTCTCCTACGAGCAGTACTTC.

CDR3 in DNA: TGCAGTGCTAGCCCCTCCGGGACAGGGCATGGCTACACCTTC. The encoded protein is CSASPSGTGHGYTF. The chain employs TRBV20-1 and TRBJ1-2; 9 bases line up with TRBD1. The CDR3 is made up of 14 amino acids. Looked up from germline, CDR1 is DFQATT and CDR2 is SNEGSKA (reference sequence). The V and J ends lost 3 bases and 6 bases, in that order; junction bases with no gene match: 8.

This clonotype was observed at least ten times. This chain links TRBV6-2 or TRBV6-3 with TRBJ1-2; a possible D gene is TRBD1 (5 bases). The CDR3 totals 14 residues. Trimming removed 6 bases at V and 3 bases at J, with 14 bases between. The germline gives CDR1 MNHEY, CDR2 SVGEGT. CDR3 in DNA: TGTGCCAGCAGAACACAGAAGGGGCACTATGGCTACACCTTC. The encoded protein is CASRTQKGHYGYTF.

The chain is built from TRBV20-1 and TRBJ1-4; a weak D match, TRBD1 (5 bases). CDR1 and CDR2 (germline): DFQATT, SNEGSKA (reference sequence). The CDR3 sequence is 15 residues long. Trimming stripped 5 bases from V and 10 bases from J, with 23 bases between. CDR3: CSASQEGHRDGKLFF. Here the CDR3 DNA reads TGCAGTGCTTCCCAGGAAGGACATAGGGACGGAAAACTGTTTTTT.

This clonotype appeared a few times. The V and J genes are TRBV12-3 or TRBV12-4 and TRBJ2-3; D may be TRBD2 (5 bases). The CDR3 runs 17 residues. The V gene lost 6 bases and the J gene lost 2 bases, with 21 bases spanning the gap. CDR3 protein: CASSSFRPGVPTDTQYF. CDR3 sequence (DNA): TGTGCCAGCAGCTCCTTCAGGCCCGGGGTACCCACAGATACGCAGTATTTT.

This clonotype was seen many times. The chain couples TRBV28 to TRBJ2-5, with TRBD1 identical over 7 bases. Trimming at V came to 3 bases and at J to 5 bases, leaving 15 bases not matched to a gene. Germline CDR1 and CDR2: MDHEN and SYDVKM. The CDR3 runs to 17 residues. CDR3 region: CASSFNPQTGSHETQYF. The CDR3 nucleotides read TGTGCCAGCAGTTTCAACCCTCAGACAGGGTCCCACGAGACCCAGTACTTC.

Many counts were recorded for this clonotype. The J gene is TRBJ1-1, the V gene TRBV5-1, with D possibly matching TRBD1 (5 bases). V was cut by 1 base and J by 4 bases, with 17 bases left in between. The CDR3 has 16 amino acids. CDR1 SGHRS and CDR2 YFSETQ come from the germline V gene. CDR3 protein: CASSLSGGGFFTEAFF. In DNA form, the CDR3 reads TGCGCCAGCAGCTTGTCCGGGGGTGGATTCTTCACTGAAGCTTTCTTT.

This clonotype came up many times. For the CDR3, the DNA is TGTGCCAGCATCCAAGGTGGGAATGGGAATGAAAAACTGTTTTTT. Encoded protein: CASIQGGNGNEKLFF. The chain joins TRBV11-3 to TRBJ1-4; D unclear. Trimming shortened V by 7 bases and J by 5 bases, and 17 bases separated the two germline ends. This CDR3 has 15 residues. Germline loops: CDR1 SGHNT, CDR2 YENEEA.

The CDR3 region has the DNA TGTGCCAGCAGCTTTCGACAACTTTCCGGGGAGCTGTTTTTT. Translation: CASSFRQLSGELFF. This chain joins TRBV2 and TRBJ2-2; D not resolved. Trimming took off 6 bases at V and 6 bases at J, with 14 bases between the two ends. Germline values: CDR1 SNHLY, CDR2 FYNNEI. The CDR3 runs to 14 residues.

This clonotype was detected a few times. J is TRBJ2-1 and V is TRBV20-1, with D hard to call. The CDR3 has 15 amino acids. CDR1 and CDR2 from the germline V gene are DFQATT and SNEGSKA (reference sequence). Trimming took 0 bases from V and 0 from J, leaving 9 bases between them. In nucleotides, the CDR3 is TGCAGTGCTAGAGACGCCAGGAGCTCCTACAATGAGCAGTTCTTC. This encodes CSARDARSSYNEQFF.

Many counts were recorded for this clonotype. The CDR3 DNA follows: TGTGCCAGCAGCGTAGAATCAGTGAACACTGAAGCTTTCTTT. This translates into CASSVESVNTEAFF. This chain uses TRBV9 with TRBJ1-1; no definite D call. CDR1 SGDLS and CDR2 YYNGEE come from the germline V gene. The CDR3 runs to 14 residues. Trimming cost V 0 bases and J 0 bases, with 6 bases left between them.

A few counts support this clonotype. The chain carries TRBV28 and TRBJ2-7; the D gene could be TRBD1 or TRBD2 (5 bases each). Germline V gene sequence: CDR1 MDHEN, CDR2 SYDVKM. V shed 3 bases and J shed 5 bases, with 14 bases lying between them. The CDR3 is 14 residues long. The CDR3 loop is CASSFWSGTHEQYF. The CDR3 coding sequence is TGTGCCAGCAGTTTCTGGTCAGGGACCCACGAGCAGTACTTC.

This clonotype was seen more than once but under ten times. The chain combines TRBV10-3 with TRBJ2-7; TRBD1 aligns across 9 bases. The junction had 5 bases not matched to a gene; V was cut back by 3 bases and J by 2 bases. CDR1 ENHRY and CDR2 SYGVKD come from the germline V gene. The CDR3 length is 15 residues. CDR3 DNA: TGTGCCATCAGTGATGGGACAGGGTATCCCTACGAGCAGTACTTC. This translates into CAISDGTGYPYEQYF.

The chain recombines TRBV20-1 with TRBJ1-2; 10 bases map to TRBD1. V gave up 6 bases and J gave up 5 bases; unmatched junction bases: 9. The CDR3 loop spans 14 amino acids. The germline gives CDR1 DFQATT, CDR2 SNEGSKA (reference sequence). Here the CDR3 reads CSAEGQGDPYGYTF. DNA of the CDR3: TGCAGTGCGGAAGGACAGGGGGATCCATATGGCTACACCTTC.

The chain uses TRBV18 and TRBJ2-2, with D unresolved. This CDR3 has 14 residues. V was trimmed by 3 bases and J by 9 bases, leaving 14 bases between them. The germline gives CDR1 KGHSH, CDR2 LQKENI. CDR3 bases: TGTGCCAGCTCACCGTATACGGAAGGCAGGGAGCTGTTTTTT. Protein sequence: CASSPYTEGRELFF. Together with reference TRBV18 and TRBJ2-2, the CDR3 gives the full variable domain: NAGVMQNPRHLVRRRGQEARLRCSPMKGHSHVYWYRQLPEEGLKFMVYLQKENIIDESGMPKERFSAEFPKEGPSILRIQQVVRGDSAAYFCASSPYTEGRELFFGEGSRLTVL.

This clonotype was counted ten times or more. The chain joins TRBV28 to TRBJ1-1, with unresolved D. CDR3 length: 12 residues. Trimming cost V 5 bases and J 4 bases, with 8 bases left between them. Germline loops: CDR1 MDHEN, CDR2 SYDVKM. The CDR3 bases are TGTGCCAGCAGTCCCTTCAGCACTGAAGCTTTCTTT. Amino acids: CASSPFSTEAFF.

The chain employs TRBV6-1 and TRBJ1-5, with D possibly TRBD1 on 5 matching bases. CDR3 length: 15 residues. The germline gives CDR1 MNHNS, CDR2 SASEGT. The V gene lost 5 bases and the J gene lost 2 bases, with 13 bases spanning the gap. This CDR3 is CASSPGEYGNQPQHF. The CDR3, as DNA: TGTGCCAGCAGTCCGGGGGAGTATGGCAATCAGCCCCAGCATTTT.